A selection of T cell receptor beta chains follows, all from one sample in a study of T cells in localized non-small cell lung cancer. Profiling relied on immunoSEQ multiplex PCR, and the TCRdb table lists in-frame clones only, not all of them. The sample yields 20,000 to 30,000 clones, 80% to 85% seen once. Sequencing was performed on peripheral blood, taken before any cancer treatment. The origin of the receptors is a woman aged 35 to 75 with stage I lung adenocarcinoma. CDR3s include the opening cysteine and the closing phenylalanine or tryptophan. The order of the fields is CDR3 DNA, CDR3 protein, V gene, J gene, D gene, clone size. The D gene is left open where the match is weak. The size field is filled for only some rows; it gives once, few, many or a size class.

cdr3_nt: TGCGCCAGCGGGACTCAGTACAATGAGCAGTTCTTC; cdr3_aa: CASGTQYNEQFF; v_call: TRBV10-1; j_call: TRBJ2-1; d_call: NA; clone_size: NA
cdr3_nt: TGTGCCAGCAGCCAAGGGGTTGGGAATTCACCCCTCCACTTT; cdr3_aa: CASSQGVGNSPLHF; v_call: TRBV7-6; j_call: TRBJ1-6; d_call: NA; clone_size: NA
cdr3_nt: TGTGCCAGCAGTGTACAGGGTAGGAATGAGCAGTTCTTC; cdr3_aa: CASSVQGRNEQFF; v_call: TRBV7-2; j_call: TRBJ2-1; d_call: NA; clone_size: NA
cdr3_nt: TGTGCCAGCTCACCACGCGACGGGGAAAAACTGTTTTTT; cdr3_aa: CASSPRDGEKLFF; v_call: TRBV18; j_call: TRBJ1-4; d_call: NA; clone_size: NA
cdr3_nt: TGTGCCAGCAGTTTGGGGACAGGGCCTTACTATGGCTACACCTTC; cdr3_aa: CASSLGTGPYYGYTF; v_call: TRBV27; j_call: TRBJ1-2; d_call: TRBD1; clone_size: NA
cdr3_nt: TGTGCCAGTAGTATCCTAACCGTCGGGGGCACCGGGGAGCTGTTTTTT; cdr3_aa: CASSILTVGGTGELFF; v_call: TRBV19; j_call: TRBJ2-2; d_call: NA; clone_size: NA
cdr3_nt: TGTGCCAGCAGCTTAGCGCTAAGCTACAATGAGCAGTTCTTC; cdr3_aa: CASSLALSYNEQFF; v_call: TRBV7-2; j_call: TRBJ2-1; d_call: NA; clone_size: NA
cdr3_nt: TGTGCCAGCTCACCGGAGGGAGAAGCTTTCTTT; cdr3_aa: CASSPEGEAFF; v_call: TRBV18; j_call: TRBJ1-1; d_call: NA; clone_size: NA
cdr3_nt: TGCGCCAGCAGCCAAGATTGGGACAGCGTTGGGAATCAGCCCCAGCATTTT; cdr3_aa: CASSQDWDSVGNQPQHF; v_call: TRBV4-3; j_call: TRBJ1-5; d_call: TRBD1; clone_size: few
cdr3_nt: TGTGCCAGCAGCTCTAGGATGGGGCATGGAAACACCATATATTTT; cdr3_aa: CASSSRMGHGNTIYF; v_call: TRBV7-2; j_call: TRBJ1-3; d_call: NA; clone_size: NA
cdr3_nt: TGTGCCATCAGTCCACAGGGGGGATTCTATGGCTACACCTTC; cdr3_aa: CAISPQGGFYGYTF; v_call: TRBV10-3; j_call: TRBJ1-2; d_call: TRBD1; clone_size: NA
cdr3_nt: TGTGCCAGCAGCTTGGTGGTGGGACAGGGGGTGTTCTTC; cdr3_aa: CASSLVVGQGVFF; v_call: TRBV5-6; j_call: TRBJ2-1; d_call: TRBD1; clone_size: NA
cdr3_nt: TGCGCCAGCAGCCATTCATTTCCCCCACGGGGCTACAATGAGCAGTTCTTC; cdr3_aa: CASSHSFPPRGYNEQFF; v_call: TRBV4-3; j_call: TRBJ2-1; d_call: NA; clone_size: NA
cdr3_nt: TGTGCCAGCAGCCTCCGGGACAGGGGGCAATCACCCCTCCACTTT; cdr3_aa: CASSLRDRGQSPLHF; v_call: TRBV7-2; j_call: TRBJ1-6; d_call: TRBD1; clone_size: few
cdr3_nt: TGTGCCAGCAGTGAACCTACAGGGGGGAACACTGAAGCTTTCTTT; cdr3_aa: CASSEPTGGNTEAFF; v_call: TRBV6-1; j_call: TRBJ1-1; d_call: TRBD1; clone_size: NA
cdr3_nt: TGTGCCAGCAGTTTCAGGGGCCCGAATTCACCCCTCCACTTT; cdr3_aa: CASSFRGPNSPLHF; v_call: TRBV27; j_call: TRBJ1-6; d_call: NA; clone_size: medium-sized
cdr3_nt: TGTGCCACCCAGGAGACGCTGGACTATGGCTACACCTTC; cdr3_aa: CATQETLDYGYTF; v_call: TRBV19; j_call: TRBJ1-2; d_call: NA; clone_size: NA
cdr3_nt: TGTGCCAGTAGTATTAGACAGGGGTTAAATCAGCCCCAGCATTTT; cdr3_aa: CASSIRQGLNQPQHF; v_call: TRBV19; j_call: TRBJ1-5; d_call: TRBD1; clone_size: few
cdr3_nt: TGTGCCAGCAGCGTAGATCAGGTCCCGCAGTATTTT; cdr3_aa: CASSVDQVPQYF; v_call: TRBV9; j_call: TRBJ2-3; d_call: NA; clone_size: NA
cdr3_nt: TGCAGCGCTGAGGGACAGGGGGGTTATGGCTACACCTTC; cdr3_aa: CSAEGQGGYGYTF; v_call: TRBV29-1; j_call: TRBJ1-2; d_call: TRBD1; clone_size: NA
cdr3_nt: TGTGCCAGCAGTTACACGACAGGGGCCGCCTTTACGCAGTATTTT; cdr3_aa: CASSYTTGAAFTQYF; v_call: TRBV6-5; j_call: TRBJ2-3; d_call: TRBD1; clone_size: NA
cdr3_nt: TGTGCCAGCAGCTCCCTTGACGGGTATAATGAAAAACTGTTTTTT; cdr3_aa: CASSSLDGYNEKLFF; v_call: TRBV9; j_call: TRBJ1-4; d_call: NA; clone_size: NA
cdr3_nt: TGTGCCAGCAGTGGAGGACGTCAGCCAGCTTTCTTT; cdr3_aa: CASSGGRQPAFF; v_call: TRBV25-1; j_call: TRBJ1-1; d_call: NA; clone_size: NA
cdr3_nt: TGTGCCAGCAGCTTGACAGGAGGGGTTGGAACAGATACGCAGTATTTT; cdr3_aa: CASSLTGGVGTDTQYF; v_call: TRBV7-2; j_call: TRBJ2-3; d_call: NA; clone_size: NA
cdr3_nt: TGTGCCAGTAGTATAGCCGGTCTCCAAAACATTCAGTACTTC; cdr3_aa: CASSIAGLQNIQYF; v_call: TRBV19; j_call: TRBJ2-4; d_call: NA; clone_size: NA
cdr3_nt: TGCGCCAGCAGCCAGAAATTTGTCCCCGCCAACACTGAAGCTTTCTTT; cdr3_aa: CASSQKFVPANTEAFF; v_call: TRBV4-1; j_call: TRBJ1-1; d_call: NA; clone_size: NA
cdr3_nt: TGTGCCAGCAGTGAAACAGGGGGATACACCATATATTTT; cdr3_aa: CASSETGGYTIYF; v_call: TRBV6-5; j_call: TRBJ1-3; d_call: TRBD1; clone_size: NA
cdr3_nt: TGTGCCAGCAGCCTAGTGGGGGGGCCTAACTATGGCTACACCTTC; cdr3_aa: CASSLVGGPNYGYTF; v_call: TRBV7-2; j_call: TRBJ1-2; d_call: NA; clone_size: NA
cdr3_nt: TGTGCCAGCAGTCCGGGACTAGCAACAGATACGCAGTATTTT; cdr3_aa: CASSPGLATDTQYF; v_call: TRBV6-4; j_call: TRBJ2-3; d_call: TRBD2; clone_size: NA
cdr3_nt: TGTGCCAGCAGCCAAACTAGCGGGGGGGCCTGGAATGAGCAGTTCTTC; cdr3_aa: CASSQTSGGAWNEQFF; v_call: TRBV11-2; j_call: TRBJ2-1; d_call: TRBD2; clone_size: NA
cdr3_nt: TGTGCCAGCAGTTCGGAACCGTTCGCGAACACCGGGGAGCTGTTTTTT; cdr3_aa: CASSSEPFANTGELFF; v_call: TRBV27; j_call: TRBJ2-2; d_call: NA; clone_size: NA
cdr3_nt: TGCGCCAGCAGAAGAGACGGACGGGGCAGAATGAACACTGAAGCTTTCTTT; cdr3_aa: CASRRDGRGRMNTEAFF; v_call: TRBV5-1; j_call: TRBJ1-1; d_call: NA; clone_size: NA
cdr3_nt: TGCGCCAGCAGCCCCGCGAGGGGCGGGGGGGCCTACGAGCAGTACTTC; cdr3_aa: CASSPARGGGAYEQYF; v_call: TRBV5-1; j_call: TRBJ2-7; d_call: TRBD2; clone_size: NA
cdr3_nt: TGTGCCAGCAGCTTTAGGGGAGTCGACAATGAGCAGTTCTTC; cdr3_aa: CASSFRGVDNEQFF; v_call: TRBV7-6; j_call: TRBJ2-1; d_call: NA; clone_size: NA
cdr3_nt: TGCGCCAGCAGCCCCGGGACAGGGATCGTCTCACGGAATGAGCAGTTCTTC; cdr3_aa: CASSPGTGIVSRNEQFF; v_call: TRBV5-1; j_call: TRBJ2-1; d_call: TRBD1; clone_size: NA
cdr3_nt: TGTGCCACCAGCAGAGGGATAGGAAACTATGGCTACACCTTC; cdr3_aa: CATSRGIGNYGYTF; v_call: TRBV15; j_call: TRBJ1-2; d_call: NA; clone_size: NA
cdr3_nt: TGTGCCAGCTCACCCCGTTGGCAGGGGGCCTTTTCACCCCTCCACTTT; cdr3_aa: CASSPRWQGAFSPLHF; v_call: TRBV18; j_call: TRBJ1-6; d_call: TRBD1; clone_size: once
cdr3_nt: TGTGCCAGCAGCGCCCGACAGGGGGTGAAGCAGTTCTTC; cdr3_aa: CASSARQGVKQFF; v_call: TRBV9; j_call: TRBJ2-1; d_call: TRBD1; clone_size: NA